This paragraph covers one TCR beta chain sequence. As processed by the authors: The authors estimated nucleated cell counts from reference gene primer amplification. Profiled with immunoSEQ multiplex PCR; TCRdb holds only in-frame clones, not every one. D and trimming were read from the DNA, whereas the V and J calls and clone size are those reported in that table. The sample contains over 45,000 clones, almost 85% of which appear only once. The sample comes from a study of blood T cell repertoires in COVID-19. Whole-study context: Material from acute and convalescent COVID-19 was sourced from the United States, Italy and Spain. The analysed material was cDNA or gDNA that came from T cells, B-cell-depleted T cells, or PBMCs.

The CDR3 loop spans 15 amino acids. V shed 7 bases, J shed 7 bases, and the junction held 12 bases outside the gene matches. Germline CDR1 is SNHLY and CDR2 is FYNNEI. The receptor was isolated from a human donor in a cohort sampled during active COVID-19. The material sequenced was peripheral blood. The chain joins TRBV2 to TRBJ2-5, with TRBD2 matching over 10 bases. In DNA, the CDR3 is TGTGCCAGCACCCCGACTAGCGGGTGGGATAGGACCCAGTACTTC. This sequence encodes CASTPTSGWDRTQYF.